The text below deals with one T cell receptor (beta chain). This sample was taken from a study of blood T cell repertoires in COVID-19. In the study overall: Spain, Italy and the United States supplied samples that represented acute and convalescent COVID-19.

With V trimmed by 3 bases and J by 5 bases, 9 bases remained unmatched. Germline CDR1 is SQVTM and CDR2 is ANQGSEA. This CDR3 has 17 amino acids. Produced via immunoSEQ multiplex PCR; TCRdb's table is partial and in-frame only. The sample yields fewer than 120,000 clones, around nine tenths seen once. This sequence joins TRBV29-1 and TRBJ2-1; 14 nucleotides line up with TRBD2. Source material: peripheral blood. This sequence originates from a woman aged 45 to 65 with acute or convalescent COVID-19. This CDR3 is CSVDAWTSGRSDNEQFF. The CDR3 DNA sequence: TGCAGCGTTGACGCATGGACTAGCGGGAGGTCTGACAATGAGCAGTTCTTC.